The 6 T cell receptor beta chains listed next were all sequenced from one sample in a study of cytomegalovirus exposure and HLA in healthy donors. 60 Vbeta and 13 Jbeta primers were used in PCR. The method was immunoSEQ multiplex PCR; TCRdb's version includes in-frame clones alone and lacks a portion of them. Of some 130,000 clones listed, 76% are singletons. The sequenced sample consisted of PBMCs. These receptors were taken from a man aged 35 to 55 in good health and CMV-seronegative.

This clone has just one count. CDR3 protein: CASSLWGGSNQPQHF. In nucleotides, the CDR3 is TGTGCCAGCAGCTTATGGGGAGGGAGCAATCAGCCCCAGCATTTT. The chain has TRBV7-2 and TRBJ1-5; no clear D gene. In germline, CDR1 is SGHTA, CDR2 FQGNSA. V was cut by 2 bases and J by 1 base, with 9 bases left in between. The CDR3 sequence is 15 residues long.

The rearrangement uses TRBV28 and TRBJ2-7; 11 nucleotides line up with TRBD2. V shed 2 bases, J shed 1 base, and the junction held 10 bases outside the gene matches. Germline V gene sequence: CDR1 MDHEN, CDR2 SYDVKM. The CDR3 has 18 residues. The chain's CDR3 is CASSLTASGGLDSYEQYF. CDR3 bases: TGTGCCAGCAGTTTAACGGCTAGCGGGGGGTTAGATTCCTACGAGCAGTACTTC.

In DNA, the CDR3 is TGTGCCAGCCAACCCAACTTGTACGAGCAGTACTTC. Translating gives CASQPNLYEQYF. V is TRBV2 and J is TRBJ2-7; D is uncertain. Germline CDR1 and CDR2: SNHLY and FYNNEI. This CDR3 has 12 amino acids. V was clipped by 8 bases and J by 4 bases, with 12 bases between them.

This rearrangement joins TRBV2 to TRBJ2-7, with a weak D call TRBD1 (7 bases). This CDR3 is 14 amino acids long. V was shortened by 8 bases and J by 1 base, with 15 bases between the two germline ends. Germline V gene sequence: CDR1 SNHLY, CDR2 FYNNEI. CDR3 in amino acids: CASGGQGGSYEQYF. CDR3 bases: TGTGCCAGCGGGGGGCAGGGGGGTTCCTACGAGCAGTACTTC. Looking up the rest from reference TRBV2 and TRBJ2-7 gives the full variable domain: EPEVTQTPSHQVTQMGQEVILRCVPISNHLYFYWYRQILGQKVEFLVSFYNNEISEKSEIFDDQFSVERPDGSNFTLKIRSTKLEDSAMYFCASGGQGGSYEQYFGPGTRLTVT.

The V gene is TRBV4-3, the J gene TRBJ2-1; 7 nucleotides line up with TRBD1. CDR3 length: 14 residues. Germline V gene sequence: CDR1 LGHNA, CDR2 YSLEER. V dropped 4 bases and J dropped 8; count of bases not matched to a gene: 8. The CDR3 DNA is TGCGCCAGCAGCCTGACAGGGACGCGCTATGAGCAGTTCTTC. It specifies CASSLTGTRYEQFF.

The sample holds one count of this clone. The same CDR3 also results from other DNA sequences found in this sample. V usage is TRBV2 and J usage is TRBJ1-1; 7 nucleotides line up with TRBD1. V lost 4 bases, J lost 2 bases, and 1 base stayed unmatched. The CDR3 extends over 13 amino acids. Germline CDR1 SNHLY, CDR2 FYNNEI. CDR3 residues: CASSGQGNTEAFF. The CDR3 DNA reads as TGTGCCAGCAGTGGACAGGGTAACACTGAAGCTTTCTTT.